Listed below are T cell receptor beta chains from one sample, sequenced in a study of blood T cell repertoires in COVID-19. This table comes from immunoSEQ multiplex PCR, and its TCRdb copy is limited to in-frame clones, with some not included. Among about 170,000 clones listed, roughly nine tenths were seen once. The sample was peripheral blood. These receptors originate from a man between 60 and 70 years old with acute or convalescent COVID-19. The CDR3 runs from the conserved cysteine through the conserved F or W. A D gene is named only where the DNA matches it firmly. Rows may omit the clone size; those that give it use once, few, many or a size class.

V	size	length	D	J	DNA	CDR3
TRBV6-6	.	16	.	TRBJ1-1	TGTGCCAGCAGTTACTCTTCGGGAGGGATGTCCACTGAAGCTTTCTTT	CASSYSSGGMSTEAFF
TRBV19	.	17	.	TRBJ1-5	TGTGCCAGTAGTGGACGGGGGGACCCTTATAGCAATCAGCCCCAGCATTTT	CASSGRGDPYSNQPQHF
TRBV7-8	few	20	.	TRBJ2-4	TGTGCCAGCAGCTTAGTAGGAGGGGCCTCTACTCATTTAGCCAAAAACATTCAGTACTTC	CASSLVGGASTHLAKNIQYF
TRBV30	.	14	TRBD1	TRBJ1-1	TGTGCCTGGAGTCCGGGACAGTCGAACACTGAAGCTTTCTTT	CAWSPGQSNTEAFF
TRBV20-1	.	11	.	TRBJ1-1	TGCAGTCTTCTCATTGGAGCCGAAGCTTTCTTT	CSLLIGAEAFF
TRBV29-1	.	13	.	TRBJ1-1	TGCAGCGTTGAGTGGCAATCGCAGACTGAAGCTTTCTTT	CSVEWQSQTEAFF
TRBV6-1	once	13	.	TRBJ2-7	TGTGCCAGCAGTGAATCCCGGTCCTACGAGCAGTACTTC	CASSESRSYEQYF
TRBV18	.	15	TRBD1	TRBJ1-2	TGTGCCAGCTCACGGGACAGGGGGCCCATCTATGGCTACACCTTC	CASSRDRGPIYGYTF
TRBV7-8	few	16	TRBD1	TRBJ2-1	TGTGCCAGCAGCTCGAGTTTGCAGGGGGTGAGGAATGAGCAGTTCTTC	CASSSSLQGVRNEQFF
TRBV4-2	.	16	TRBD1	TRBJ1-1	TGTGCCAGCAGCCAGGACAGGGGGGGAGGGGGCACTGAAGCTTTCTTT	CASSQDRGGGGTEAFF
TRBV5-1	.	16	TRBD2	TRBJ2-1	TGCGCCAGCAGCTTGGGCCCGGGGGGGCGTGGGAATGAGCAGTTCTTC	CASSLGPGGRGNEQFF
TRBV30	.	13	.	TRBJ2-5	TGTGCCTGGAATGGGGGCCGCGAAGAGACCCAGTACTTC	CAWNGGREETQYF
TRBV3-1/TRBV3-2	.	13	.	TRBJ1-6	TGTGCCAGCAGCCAAATCCGCAGTTCACCCCTCCACTTT	CASSQIRSSPLHF
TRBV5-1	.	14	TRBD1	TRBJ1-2	TGCGCCAGCAGCGGAACAGGGGTGAACTATGGCTACACCTTC	CASSGTGVNYGYTF
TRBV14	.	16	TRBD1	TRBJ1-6	TGTGCCAGCAGCCGACTCGGACAGGGGGCTTTTTCACCCCTCCACTTT	CASSRLGQGAFSPLHF
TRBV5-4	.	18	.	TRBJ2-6	TGTGCCAGCAGCTTAGGAAGGGGCAGCTACTCTGGGGCCAACGTCCTGACTTTC	CASSLGRGSYSGANVLTF
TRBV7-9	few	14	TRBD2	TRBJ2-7	TGTGCCAGCAGCTTACCACTAGCGGGAGCTCAGCAGTACTTC	CASSLPLAGAQQYF
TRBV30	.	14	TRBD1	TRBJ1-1	TGTGCCTGGGGGGGACAGACCCGTTCCACTGAAGCTTTCTTT	CAWGGQTRSTEAFF
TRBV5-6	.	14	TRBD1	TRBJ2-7	TGTGCCAGCAGCCCCGGGACAGCCTCCTACGAGCAGTACTTC	CASSPGTASYEQYF
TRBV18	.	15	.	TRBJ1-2	TGTGCCAGCTCACCAGATAAAAGTTCCAGCTATGGCTACACCTTC	CASSPDKSSSYGYTF